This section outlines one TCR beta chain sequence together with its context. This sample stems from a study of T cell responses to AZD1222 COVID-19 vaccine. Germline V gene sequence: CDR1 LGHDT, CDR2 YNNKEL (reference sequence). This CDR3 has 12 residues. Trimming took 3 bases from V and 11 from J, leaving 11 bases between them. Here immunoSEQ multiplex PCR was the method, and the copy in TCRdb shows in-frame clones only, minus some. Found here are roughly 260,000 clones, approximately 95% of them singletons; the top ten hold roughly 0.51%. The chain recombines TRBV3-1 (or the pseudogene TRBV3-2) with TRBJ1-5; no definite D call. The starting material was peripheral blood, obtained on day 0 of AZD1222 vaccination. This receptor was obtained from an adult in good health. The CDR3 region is CASSQSGRAQHF. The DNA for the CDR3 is TGTGCCAGCAGCCAGTCGGGTAGAGCCCAGCATTTT.